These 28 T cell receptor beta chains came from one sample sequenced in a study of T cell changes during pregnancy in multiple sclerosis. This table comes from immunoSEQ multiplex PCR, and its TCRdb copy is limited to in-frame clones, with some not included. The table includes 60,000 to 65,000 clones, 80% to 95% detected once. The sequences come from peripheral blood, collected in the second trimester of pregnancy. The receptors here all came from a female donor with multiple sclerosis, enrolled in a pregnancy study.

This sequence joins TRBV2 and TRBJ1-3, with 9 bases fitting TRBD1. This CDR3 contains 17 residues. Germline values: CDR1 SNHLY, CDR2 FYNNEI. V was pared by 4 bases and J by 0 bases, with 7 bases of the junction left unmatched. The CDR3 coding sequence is TGTGCCAGCAGTGTGGGGACAGGGTACCCCTCTGGAAACACCATATATTTT. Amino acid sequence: CASSVGTGYPSGNTIYF. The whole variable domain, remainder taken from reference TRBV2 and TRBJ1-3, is EPEVTQTPSHQVTQMGQEVILRCVPISNHLYFYWYRQILGQKVEFLVSFYNNEISEKSEIFDDQFSVERPDGSNFTLKIRSTKLEDSAMYFCASSVGTGYPSGNTIYFGEGSWLTVV.

The CDR3 sequence: CASSSRGGREYNEQFF. CDR3 coding DNA: TGTGCCAGCAGCTCCCGGGGTGGGCGGGAGTACAATGAGCAGTTCTTC. This sequence joins TRBV9 and TRBJ2-1; 7 bases line up with TRBD2. This CDR3 has 16 residues. After removal of 4 bases from V and 4 bases from J, the junction contained 11 bases not matched to a gene. Germline V lookup: CDR1 SGDLS, CDR2 YYNGEE. Full variable domain (outside the CDR3, taken from reference TRBV9 and TRBJ2-1): DSGVTQTPKHLITATGQRVTLRCSPRSGDLSVYWYQQSLDQGLQFLIQYYNGEERAKGNILERFSAQQFPDLHSELNLSSLELGDSALYFCASSSRGGREYNEQFFGPGTRLTVL.

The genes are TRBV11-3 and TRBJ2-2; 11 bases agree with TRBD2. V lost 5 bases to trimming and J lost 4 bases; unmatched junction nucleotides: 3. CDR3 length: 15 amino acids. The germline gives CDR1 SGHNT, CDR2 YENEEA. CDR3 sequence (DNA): TGTGCCAGCAGCCCAGGGACTAGCGGCACCGGGGAGCTGTTTTTT. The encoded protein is CASSPGTSGTGELFF.

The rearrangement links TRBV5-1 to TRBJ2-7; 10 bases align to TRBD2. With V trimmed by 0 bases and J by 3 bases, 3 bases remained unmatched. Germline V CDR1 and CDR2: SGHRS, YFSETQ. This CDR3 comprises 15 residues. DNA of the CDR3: TGCGCCAGCAGCTTGGCTCCTAGCGGGAGCTACGAGCAGTACTTC. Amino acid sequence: CASSLAPSGSYEQYF.

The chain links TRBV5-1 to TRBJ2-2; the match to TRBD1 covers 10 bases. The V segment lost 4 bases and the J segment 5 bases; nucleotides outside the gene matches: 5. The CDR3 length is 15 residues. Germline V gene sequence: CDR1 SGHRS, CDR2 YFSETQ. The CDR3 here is CASSGQGGETGELFF. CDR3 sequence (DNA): TGCGCCAGCAGCGGACAGGGGGGGGAGACCGGGGAGCTGTTTTTT.

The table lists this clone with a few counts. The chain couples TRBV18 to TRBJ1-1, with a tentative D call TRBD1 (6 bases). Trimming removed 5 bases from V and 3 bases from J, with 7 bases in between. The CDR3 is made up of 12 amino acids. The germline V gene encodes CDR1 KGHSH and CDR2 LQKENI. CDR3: CASSSGDTEAFF. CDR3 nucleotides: TGTGCCAGCTCATCAGGGGACACTGAAGCTTTCTTT.

CDR3 coding DNA: TGTGCCAGTAGTTCATCACGGGACACCTCCAATGAGCAGTTCTTC. Amino acids: CASSSSRDTSNEQFF. The chain joins TRBV19 to TRBJ2-1; possible D gene TRBD1, 6 bases. Germline V gene sequence: CDR1 LNHDA, CDR2 SQIVND (reference sequence). This CDR3 is built from 15 residues. V lost 5 bases, J lost 6 bases, and 17 bases lay in between.

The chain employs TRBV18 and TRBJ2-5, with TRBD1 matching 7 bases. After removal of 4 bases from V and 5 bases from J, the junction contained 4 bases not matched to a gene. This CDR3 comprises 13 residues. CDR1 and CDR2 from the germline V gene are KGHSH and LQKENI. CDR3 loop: CASSQTGSETQYF. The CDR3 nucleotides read TGTGCCAGCTCACAGACAGGGTCCGAGACCCAGTACTTC. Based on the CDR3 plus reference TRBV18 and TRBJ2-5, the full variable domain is NAGVMQNPRHLVRRRGQEARLRCSPMKGHSHVYWYRQLPEEGLKFMVYLQKENIIDESGMPKERFSAEFPKEGPSILRIQQVVRGDSAAYFCASSQTGSETQYFGPGTRLLVL.

The CDR3 nucleotides are TGTGCCAGTAGTATGGTCCTTTTAGGGGCCGGGGAGCTGTTTTTT. Protein sequence: CASSMVLLGAGELFF. The genes are TRBV19 and TRBJ2-2; D is perhaps TRBD1 (5 bases). V dropped 3 bases and J dropped 6 bases, with 14 bases sitting between them. The germline gives CDR1 LNHDA, CDR2 SQIVND (reference sequence). The CDR3 consists of 15 residues.

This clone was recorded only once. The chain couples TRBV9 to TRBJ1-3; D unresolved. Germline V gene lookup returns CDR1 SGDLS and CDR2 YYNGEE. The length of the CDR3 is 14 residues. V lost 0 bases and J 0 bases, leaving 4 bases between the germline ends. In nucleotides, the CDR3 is TGTGCCAGCAGCGTAGGTCGCTCTGGAAACACCATATATTTT. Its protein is CASSVGRSGNTIYF. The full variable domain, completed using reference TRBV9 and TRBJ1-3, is DSGVTQTPKHLITATGQRVTLRCSPRSGDLSVYWYQQSLDQGLQFLIQYYNGEERAKGNILERFSAQQFPDLHSELNLSSLELGDSALYFCASSVGRSGNTIYFGEGSWLTVV.

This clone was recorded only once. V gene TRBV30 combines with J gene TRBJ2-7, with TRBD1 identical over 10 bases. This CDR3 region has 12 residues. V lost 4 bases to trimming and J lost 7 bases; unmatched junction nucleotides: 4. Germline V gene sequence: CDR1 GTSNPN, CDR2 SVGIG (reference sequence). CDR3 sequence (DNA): TGTGCCTGGAATGACAGGGGGCTAGAGCAGTACTTC. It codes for CAWNDRGLEQYF.

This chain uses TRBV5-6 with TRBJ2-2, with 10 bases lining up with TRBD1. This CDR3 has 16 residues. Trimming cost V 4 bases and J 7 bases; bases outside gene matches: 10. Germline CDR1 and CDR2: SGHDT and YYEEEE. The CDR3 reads CASSRTGTGEYGELFF. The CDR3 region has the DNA TGTGCCAGCAGCCGGACCGGGACAGGGGAATACGGGGAGCTGTTTTTT.

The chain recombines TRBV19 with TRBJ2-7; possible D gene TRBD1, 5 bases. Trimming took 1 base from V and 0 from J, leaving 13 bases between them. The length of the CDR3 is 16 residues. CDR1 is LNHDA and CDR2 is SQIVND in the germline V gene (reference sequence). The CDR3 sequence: CASSIGGTDISYEQYF. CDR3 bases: TGTGCCAGTAGTATAGGGGGTACGGACATCTCCTACGAGCAGTACTTC.

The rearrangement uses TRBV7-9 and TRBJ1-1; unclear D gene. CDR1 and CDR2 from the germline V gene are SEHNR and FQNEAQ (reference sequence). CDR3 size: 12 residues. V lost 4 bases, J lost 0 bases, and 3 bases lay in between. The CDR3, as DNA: TGTGCCAGCAGCTACATGAACACTGAAGCTTTCTTT. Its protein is CASSYMNTEAFF.

The CDR3: CASSSGRRNTEAFF. DNA of the CDR3: TGTGCCAGCAGTTCAGGGAGGCGGAACACTGAAGCTTTCTTT. The rearrangement links TRBV7-2 to TRBJ1-1; maybe TRBD1 (5 bases). The CDR3 has 14 residues. CDR1 is SGHTA and CDR2 is FQGNSA in the germline V gene. The V end was cut by 6 bases, the J end by 1 base, with 12 bases between.

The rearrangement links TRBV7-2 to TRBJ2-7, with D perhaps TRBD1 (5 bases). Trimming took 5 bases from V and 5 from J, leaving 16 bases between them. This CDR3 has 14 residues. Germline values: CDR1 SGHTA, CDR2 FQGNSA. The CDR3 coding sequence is TGTGCCAGCAGCAACCCTTTTGGGGCCCACGAGCAGTACTTC. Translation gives CASSNPFGAHEQYF.

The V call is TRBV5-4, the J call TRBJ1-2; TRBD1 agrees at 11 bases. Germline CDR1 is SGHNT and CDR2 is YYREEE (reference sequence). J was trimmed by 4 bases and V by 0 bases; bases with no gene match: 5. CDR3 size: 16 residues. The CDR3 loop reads CASSLGGDRGSYGYTF. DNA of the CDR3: TGTGCCAGCAGCTTGGGAGGGGACAGGGGGAGCTATGGCTACACCTTC.

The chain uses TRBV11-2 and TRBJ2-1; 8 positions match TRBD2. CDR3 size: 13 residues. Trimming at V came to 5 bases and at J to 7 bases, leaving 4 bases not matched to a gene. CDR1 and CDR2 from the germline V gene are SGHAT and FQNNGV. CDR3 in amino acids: CASSTGLGNEQFF. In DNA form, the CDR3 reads TGTGCCAGCAGCACGGGACTAGGTAATGAGCAGTTCTTC.

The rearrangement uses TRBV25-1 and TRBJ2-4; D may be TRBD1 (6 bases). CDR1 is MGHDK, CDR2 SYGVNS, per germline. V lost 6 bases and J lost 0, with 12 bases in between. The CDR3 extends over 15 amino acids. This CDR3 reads CASSETGLAKNIQYF. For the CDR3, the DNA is TGTGCCAGCAGCGAGACAGGACTAGCCAAAAACATTCAGTACTTC.

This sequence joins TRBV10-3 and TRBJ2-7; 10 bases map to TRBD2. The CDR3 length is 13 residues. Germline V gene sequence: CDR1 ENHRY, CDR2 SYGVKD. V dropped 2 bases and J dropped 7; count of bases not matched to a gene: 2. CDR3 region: CAISEGLAEEQYF. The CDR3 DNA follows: TGTGCCATCAGTGAGGGACTAGCGGAGGAGCAGTACTTC.

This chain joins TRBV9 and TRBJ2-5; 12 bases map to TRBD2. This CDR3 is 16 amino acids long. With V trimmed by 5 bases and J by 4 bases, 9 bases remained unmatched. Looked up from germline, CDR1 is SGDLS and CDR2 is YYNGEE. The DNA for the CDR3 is TGTGCCAGCAGTGATAGACTAGCGGGAGCGCTAGAGACCCAGTACTTC. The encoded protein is CASSDRLAGALETQYF.

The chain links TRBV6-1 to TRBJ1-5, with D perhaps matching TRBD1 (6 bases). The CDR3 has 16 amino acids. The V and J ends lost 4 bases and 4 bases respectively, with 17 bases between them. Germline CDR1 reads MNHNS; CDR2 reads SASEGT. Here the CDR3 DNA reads TGTGCCAGCAGTGCACCCCACACAGGGTTTAATCAGCCCCAGCATTTT. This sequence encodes CASSAPHTGFNQPQHF.

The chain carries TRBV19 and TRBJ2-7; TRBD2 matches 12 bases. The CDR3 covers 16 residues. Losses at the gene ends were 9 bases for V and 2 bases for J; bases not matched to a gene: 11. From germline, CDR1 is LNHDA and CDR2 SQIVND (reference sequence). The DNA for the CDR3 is TGTGCCAGCCGAGGACTAGCGGGATCTCACCCCTACGAGCAGTACTTC. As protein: CASRGLAGSHPYEQYF.

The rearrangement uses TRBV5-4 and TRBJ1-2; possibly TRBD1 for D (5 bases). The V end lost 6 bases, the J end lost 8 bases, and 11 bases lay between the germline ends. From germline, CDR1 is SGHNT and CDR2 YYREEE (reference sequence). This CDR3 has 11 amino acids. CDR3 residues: CASIGGGGYTF. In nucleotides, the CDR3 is TGTGCCAGCATCGGGGGGGGAGGCTACACCTTC.

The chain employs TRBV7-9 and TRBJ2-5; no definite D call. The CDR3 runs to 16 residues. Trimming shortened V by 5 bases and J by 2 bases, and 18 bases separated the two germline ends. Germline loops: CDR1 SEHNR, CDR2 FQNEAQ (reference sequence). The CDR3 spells CASSLSVAREQETQYF. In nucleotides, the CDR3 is TGTGCCAGCAGCCTTTCCGTCGCGAGAGAACAAGAGACCCAGTACTTC.

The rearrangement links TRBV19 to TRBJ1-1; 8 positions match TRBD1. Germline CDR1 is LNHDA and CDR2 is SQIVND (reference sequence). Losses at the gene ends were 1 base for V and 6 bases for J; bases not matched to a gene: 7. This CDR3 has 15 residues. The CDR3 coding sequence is TGTGCCAGTAGTATAGCCCCACAGGGGGGGGCTGAAGCTTTCTTT. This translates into CASSIAPQGGAEAFF.

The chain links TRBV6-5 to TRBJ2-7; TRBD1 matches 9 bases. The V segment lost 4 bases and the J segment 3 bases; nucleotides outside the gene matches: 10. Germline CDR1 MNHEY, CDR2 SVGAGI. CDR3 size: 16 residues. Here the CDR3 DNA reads TGTGCCAGCAGTTTTAAACCACCGGGACAGGGCTACGAGCAGTACTTC. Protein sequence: CASSFKPPGQGYEQYF.

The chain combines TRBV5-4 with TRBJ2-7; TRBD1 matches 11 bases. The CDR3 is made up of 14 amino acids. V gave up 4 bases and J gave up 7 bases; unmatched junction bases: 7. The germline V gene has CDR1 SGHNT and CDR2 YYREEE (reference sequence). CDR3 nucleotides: TGTGCCAGCAGCCCCGGACAGGGGGCGAAAGAGCAGTACTTC. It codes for CASSPGQGAKEQYF.